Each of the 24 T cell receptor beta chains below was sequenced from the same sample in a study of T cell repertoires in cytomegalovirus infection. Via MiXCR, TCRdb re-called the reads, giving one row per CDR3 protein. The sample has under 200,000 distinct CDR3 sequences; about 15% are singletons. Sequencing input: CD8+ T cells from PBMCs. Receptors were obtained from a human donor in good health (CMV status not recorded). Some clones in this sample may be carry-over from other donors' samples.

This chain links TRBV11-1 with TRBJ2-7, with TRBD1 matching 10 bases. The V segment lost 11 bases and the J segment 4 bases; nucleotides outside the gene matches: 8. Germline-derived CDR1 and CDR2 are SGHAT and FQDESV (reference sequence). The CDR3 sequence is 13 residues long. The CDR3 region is CACSGTGAYEQYF. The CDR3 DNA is TGTGCCTGCTCCGGGACAGGGGCGTACGAGCAGTACTTC.

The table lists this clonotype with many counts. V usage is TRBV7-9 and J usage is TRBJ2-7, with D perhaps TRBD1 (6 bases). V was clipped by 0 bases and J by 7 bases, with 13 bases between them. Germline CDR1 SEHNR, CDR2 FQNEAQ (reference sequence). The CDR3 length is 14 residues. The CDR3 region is CASSLAQGNGEQYF. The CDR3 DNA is TGTGCCAGCAGCTTAGCGCAGGGGAATGGGGAGCAGTACTTC.

In DNA, the CDR3 is TGTGCCAGCAGGAATATACGAAACGAGCAGTACTTC. Translated: CASRNIRNEQYF. The rearrangement links TRBV6-5 to TRBJ2-7; unclear D gene. The germline V and J ends were trimmed by 6 bases and 5 bases, with 11 bases remaining between them. The V gene's germline CDR1 is MNHEY and CDR2 SVGAGI. This CDR3 has 12 residues.

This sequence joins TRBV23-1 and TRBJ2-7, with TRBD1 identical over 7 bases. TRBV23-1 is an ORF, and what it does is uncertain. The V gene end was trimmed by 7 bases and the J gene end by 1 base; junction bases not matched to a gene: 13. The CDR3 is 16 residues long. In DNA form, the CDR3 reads TGCGCCAGCACCCCCCGGGACAGTCAGATATCCTACGAGCAGTACTTC. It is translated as CASTPRDSQISYEQYF.

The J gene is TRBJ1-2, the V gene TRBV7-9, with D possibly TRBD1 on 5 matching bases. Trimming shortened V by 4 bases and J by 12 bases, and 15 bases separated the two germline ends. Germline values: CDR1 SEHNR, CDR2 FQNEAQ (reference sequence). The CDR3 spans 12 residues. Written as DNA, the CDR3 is TGTGCCAGCAGCTCAATCAGGACGGACAACACCTTC. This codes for CASSSIRTDNTF. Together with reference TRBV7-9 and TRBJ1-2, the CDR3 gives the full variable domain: DTGVSQNPRHKITKRGQNVTFRCDPISEHNRLYWYRQTLGQGPEFLTYFQNEAQLEKSRLLSDRFSAERPKGSFSTLEIQRTEQGDSAMYLCASSSIRTDNTFGSGTRLTVV.

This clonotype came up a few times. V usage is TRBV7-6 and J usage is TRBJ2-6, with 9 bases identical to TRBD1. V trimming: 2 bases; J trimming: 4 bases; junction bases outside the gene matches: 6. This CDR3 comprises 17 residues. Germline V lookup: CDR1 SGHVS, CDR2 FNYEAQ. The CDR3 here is CASSLRTGEDGANVLTF. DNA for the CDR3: TGTGCCAGCAGCTTAAGGACAGGGGAGGACGGGGCCAACGTCCTGACTTTC.

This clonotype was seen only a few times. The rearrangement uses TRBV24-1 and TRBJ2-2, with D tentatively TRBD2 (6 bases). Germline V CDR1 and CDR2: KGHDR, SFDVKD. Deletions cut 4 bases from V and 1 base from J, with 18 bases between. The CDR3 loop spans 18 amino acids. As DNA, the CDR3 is TGTGCCACCAGTGAACGGGGACTGGCGAAAGTGAACACCGGGGAGCTGTTTTTT. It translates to CATSERGLAKVNTGELFF.

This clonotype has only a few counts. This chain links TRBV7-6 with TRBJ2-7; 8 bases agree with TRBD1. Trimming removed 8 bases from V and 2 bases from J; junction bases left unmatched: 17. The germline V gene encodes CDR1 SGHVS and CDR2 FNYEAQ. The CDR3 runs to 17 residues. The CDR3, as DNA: TGTGCCAGCGCAGCGGGCCGACAGGGGCCCCAGACCTACGAGCAGTACTTC. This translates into CASAAGRQGPQTYEQYF. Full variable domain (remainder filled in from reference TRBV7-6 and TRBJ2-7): GAGVSQSPRYKVTKRGQDVALRCDPISGHVSLYWYRQALGQGPEFLTYFNYEAQQDKSGLPNDRFSAERPEGSISTLTIQRTEQRDSAMYRCASAAGRQGPQTYEQYFGPGTRLTVT.

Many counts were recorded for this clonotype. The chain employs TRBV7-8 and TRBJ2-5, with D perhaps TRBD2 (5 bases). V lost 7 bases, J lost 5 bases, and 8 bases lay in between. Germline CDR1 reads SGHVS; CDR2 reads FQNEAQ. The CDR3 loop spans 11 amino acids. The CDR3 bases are TGTGCCAGCACACCGGGGGAGACCCAGTACTTC. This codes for CASTPGETQYF.

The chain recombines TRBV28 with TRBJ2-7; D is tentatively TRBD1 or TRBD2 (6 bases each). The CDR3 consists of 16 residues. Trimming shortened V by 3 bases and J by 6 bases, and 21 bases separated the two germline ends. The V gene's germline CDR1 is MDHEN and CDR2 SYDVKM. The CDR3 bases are TGTGCCAGCAGTTTTCCAGCCAGGGGAGGCCGAAGCGAGCAGTACTTC. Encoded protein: CASSFPARGGRSEQYF.

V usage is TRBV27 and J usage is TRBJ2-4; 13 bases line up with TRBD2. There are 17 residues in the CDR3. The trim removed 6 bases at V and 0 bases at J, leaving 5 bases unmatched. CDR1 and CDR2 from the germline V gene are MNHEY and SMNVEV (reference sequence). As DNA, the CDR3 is TGTGCCAGCAGAAGGACTAGCGGGGGACAAGCCAAAAACATTCAGTACTTC. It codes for CASRRTSGGQAKNIQYF.

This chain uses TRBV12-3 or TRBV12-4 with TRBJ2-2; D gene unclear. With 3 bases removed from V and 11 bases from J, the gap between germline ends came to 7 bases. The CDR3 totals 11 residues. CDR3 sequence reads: CASSFRGELFF. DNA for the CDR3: TGTGCCAGCAGTTTTCGTGGAGAGCTGTTTTTT.

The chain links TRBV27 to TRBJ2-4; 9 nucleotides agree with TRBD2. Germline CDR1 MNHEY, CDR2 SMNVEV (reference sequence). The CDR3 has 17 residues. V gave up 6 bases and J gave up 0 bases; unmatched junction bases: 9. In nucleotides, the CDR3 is TGTGCCAGCAGACCTAGCGGGGAGCAACTAGCCAAAAACATTCAGTACTTC. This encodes CASRPSGEQLAKNIQYF.

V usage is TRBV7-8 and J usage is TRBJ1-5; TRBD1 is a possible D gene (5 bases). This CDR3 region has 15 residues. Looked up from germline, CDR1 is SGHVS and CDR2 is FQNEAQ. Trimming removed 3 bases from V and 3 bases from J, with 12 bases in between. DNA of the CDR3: TGTGCCAGCAGCTTTTGGGACGGCCCCAATCAGCCCCAGCATTTT. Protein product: CASSFWDGPNQPQHF.

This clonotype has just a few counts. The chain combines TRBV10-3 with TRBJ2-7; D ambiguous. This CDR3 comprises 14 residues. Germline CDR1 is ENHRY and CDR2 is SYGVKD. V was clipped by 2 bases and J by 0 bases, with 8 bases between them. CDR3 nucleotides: TGTGCCATCAGTGAGATTAGTAGCTCCTACGAGCAGTACTTC. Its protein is CAISEISSSYEQYF.

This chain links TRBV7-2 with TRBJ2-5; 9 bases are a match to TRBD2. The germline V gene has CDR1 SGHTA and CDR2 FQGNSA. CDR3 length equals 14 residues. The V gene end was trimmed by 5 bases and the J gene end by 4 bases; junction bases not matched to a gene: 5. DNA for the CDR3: TGTGCCAGCAGCACCCGGGGACTAGCAGAGACCCAGTACTTC. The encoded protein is CASSTRGLAETQYF.

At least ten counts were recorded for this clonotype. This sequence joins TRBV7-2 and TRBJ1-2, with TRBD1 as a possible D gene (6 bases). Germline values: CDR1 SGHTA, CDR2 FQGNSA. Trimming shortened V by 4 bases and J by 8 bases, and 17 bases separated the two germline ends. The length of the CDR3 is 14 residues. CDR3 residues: CASSSNAGAEGYTF. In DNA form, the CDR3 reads TGTGCCAGCAGCTCCAACGCAGGGGCCGAGGGCTACACCTTC.

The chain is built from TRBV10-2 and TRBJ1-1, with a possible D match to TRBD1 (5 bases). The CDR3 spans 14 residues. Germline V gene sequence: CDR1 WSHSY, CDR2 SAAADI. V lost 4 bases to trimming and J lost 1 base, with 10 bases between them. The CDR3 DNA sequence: TGCGCCAGCAGTGGAAAAGGGGAGAACACTGAAGCTTTCTTT. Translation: CASSGKGENTEAFF.

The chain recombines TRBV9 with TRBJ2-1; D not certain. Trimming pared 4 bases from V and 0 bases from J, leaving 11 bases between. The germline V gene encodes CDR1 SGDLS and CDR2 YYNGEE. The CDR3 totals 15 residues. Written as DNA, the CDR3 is TGTGCCAGCAGCTTACAAGATGCCTCCTACAATGAGCAGTTCTTC. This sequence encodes CASSLQDASYNEQFF.

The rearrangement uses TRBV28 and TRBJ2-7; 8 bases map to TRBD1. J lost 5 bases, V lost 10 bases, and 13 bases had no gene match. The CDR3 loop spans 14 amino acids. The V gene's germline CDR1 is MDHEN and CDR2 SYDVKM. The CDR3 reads CATTMVGQGHEQYF. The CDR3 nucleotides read TGTGCCACAACCATGGTAGGACAGGGTCACGAGCAGTACTTC.

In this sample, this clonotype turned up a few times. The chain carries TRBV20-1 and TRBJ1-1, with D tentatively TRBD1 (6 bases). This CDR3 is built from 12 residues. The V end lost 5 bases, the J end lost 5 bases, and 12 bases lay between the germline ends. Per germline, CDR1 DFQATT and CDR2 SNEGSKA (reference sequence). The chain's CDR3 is CSARTGSTEAFF. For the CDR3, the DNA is TGCAGTGCTCGAACAGGGAGTACTGAAGCTTTCTTT.

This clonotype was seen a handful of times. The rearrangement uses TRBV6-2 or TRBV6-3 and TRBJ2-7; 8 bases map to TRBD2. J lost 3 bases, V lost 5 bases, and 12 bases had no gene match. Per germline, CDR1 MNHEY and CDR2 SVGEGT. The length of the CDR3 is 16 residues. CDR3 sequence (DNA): TGTGCCAGCAGTCCCTCGCCCGGGACTAGGAGCTACGAGCAGTACTTC. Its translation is CASSPSPGTRSYEQYF.

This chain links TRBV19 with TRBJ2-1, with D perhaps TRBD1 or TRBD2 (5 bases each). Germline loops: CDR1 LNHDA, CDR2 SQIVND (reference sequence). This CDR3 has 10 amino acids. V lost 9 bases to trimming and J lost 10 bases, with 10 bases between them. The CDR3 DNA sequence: TGTGCCAGCCGTGGGGACGAGCAGTTCTTC. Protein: CASRGDEQFF.

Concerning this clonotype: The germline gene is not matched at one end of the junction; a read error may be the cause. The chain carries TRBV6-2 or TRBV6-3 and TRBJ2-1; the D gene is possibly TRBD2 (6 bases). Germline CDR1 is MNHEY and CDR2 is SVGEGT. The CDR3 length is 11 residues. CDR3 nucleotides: TGTGACAGCAGTTACGGGGGTGAGCAGTTCTTC. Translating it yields CDSSYGGEQFF.